This T cell receptor beta chain appears in the sequencing data of a study of blood T cell repertoires in COVID-19. Study-level information: From the United States, Italy and Spain came samples of acute and convalescent COVID-19.

Germline V lookup: CDR1 SNHLY, CDR2 FYNNEI. This CDR3 is built from 15 residues. V was clipped by 11 bases and J by 0 bases; unmatched bases: 11. Here immunoSEQ multiplex PCR was the method, and the copy in TCRdb shows in-frame clones only, minus some. The sample lists 150,000 to 200,000 clones; 80% to 95% were seen once. The rearrangement links TRBV2 to TRBJ2-7, with 9 bases lining up with TRBD2. The TCR originated in a woman aged 60-70 years with COVID-19, enrolled during active disease. Source material: peripheral blood. CDR3 in amino acids: CAGLKSGGSSYEQYF. CDR3 sequence (DNA): TGTGCCGGGTTAAAGAGCGGGGGGTCCTCCTACGAGCAGTACTTC.